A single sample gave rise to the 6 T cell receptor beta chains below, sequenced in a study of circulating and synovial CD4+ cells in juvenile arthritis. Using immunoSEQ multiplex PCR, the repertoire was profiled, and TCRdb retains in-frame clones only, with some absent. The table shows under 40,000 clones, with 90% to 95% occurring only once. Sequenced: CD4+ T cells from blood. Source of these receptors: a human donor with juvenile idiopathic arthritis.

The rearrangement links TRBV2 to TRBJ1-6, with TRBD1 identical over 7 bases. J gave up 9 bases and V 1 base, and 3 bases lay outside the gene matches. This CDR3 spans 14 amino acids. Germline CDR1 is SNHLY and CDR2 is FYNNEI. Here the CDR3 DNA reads TGTGCCAGCAGTGAAGACAGGGGTGGTTCACCCCTCCACTTT. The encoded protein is CASSEDRGGSPLHF.

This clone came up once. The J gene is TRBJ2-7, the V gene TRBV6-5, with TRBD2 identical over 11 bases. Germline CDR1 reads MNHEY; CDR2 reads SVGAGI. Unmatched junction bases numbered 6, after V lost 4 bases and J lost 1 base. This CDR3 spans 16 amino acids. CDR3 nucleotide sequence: TGTGCCAGCAGTTCTGTAGCGGGGGGGTTTTCCTACGAGCAGTACTTC. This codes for CASSSVAGGFSYEQYF.

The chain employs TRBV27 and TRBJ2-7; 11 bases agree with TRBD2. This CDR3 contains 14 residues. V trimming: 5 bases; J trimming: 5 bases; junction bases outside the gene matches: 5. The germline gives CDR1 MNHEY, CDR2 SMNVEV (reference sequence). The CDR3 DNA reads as TGTGCCAGCAGTACTAGCGGGAGCTTCGACGAGCAGTACTTC. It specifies CASSTSGSFDEQYF.

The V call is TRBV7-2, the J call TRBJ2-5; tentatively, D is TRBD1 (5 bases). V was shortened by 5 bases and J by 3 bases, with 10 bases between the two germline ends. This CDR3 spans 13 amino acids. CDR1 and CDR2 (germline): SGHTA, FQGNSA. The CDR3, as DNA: TGTGCCAGCAGCAGAACCAGGGAAGAGACCCAGTACTTC. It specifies CASSRTREETQYF.

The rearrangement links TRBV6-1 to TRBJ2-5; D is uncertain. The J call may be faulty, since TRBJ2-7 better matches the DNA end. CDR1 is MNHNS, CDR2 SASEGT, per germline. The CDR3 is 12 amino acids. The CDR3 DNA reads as TGTGCCAGCACAGCAGGCTCCTACGAGCAGTACTTC. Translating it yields CASTAGSYEQYF.

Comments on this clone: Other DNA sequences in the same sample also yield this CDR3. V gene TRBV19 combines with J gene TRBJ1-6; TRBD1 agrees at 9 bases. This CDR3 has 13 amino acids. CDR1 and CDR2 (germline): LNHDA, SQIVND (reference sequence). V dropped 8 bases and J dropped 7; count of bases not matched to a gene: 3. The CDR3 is CASSGQGNSPLHF. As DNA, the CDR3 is TGTGCCAGTTCGGGACAGGGAAATTCACCCCTCCACTTT. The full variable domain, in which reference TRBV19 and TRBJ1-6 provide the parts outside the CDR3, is DGGITQSPKYLFRKEGQNVTLSCEQNLNHDAMYWYRQDPGQGLRLIYYSQIVNDFQKGDIAEGYSVSREKKESFPLTVTSAQKNPTAFYLCASSGQGNSPLHFGNGTRLTVT.